Below, 19 T cell receptor beta chains from the same sample are listed, as sequenced in a study of T cells after yellow fever vaccination (dated by TCRdb to between 2017 and 2020). Library generation was performed with 5' RACE. TCRdb lists the instrument as Illumina NovaSeq 6000. The public sequencing data were trimmed at Q25 with fastp and processed into clonotypes with MiXCR by TCRdb, which kept only in-frame beta chains. Rows with a matching CDR3 protein are joined into one entry that keeps the most common DNA and genes. This sample gives some 320,000 distinct CDR3 sequences in total; roughly 3.9% of them show up just once. Under 30% of the sample lies in the top ten. The treatment or condition label corresponds to: live attenuated yellow fever vaccine strain. Sequenced here: PBMCs, sampled 5 days after the yellow fever booster vaccination. The receptors derive from a man aged 18 to 35 who received the YFV17D yellow fever vaccine.

This clonotype was counted at least ten times. The gene calls are TRBV4-3 and TRBJ1-1; 8 nucleotides agree with TRBD1. Germline lookup yields CDR1 LGHNA and CDR2 YSLEER. The CDR3 runs to 17 residues. J gave up 4 bases and V 7 bases, and 17 bases lay outside the gene matches. The CDR3 DNA reads TGCGCCAGCACCCTAGGTGGTGACAGGGGTATCGGCACTGAAGCTTTCTTT. Encoded protein: CASTLGGDRGIGTEAFF.

The chain links TRBV10-3 to TRBJ2-7, with D possibly being TRBD2 (6 bases). V was trimmed by 4 bases and J by 4 bases, leaving 14 bases between them. CDR1 ENHRY and CDR2 SYGVKD come from the germline V gene. The CDR3 covers 14 residues. The CDR3 nucleotides are TGTGCCATCAGTGCGGGCCTAGCGTCATACGAGCAGTACTTC. This codes for CAISAGLASYEQYF.

This clonotype has more than one count but fewer than ten. This chain uses TRBV7-2 with TRBJ1-1, with a possible D match to TRBD1 (6 bases). V was clipped by 5 bases and J by 7 bases, with 17 bases between them. This CDR3 is built from 14 residues. Germline CDR1 reads SGHTA; CDR2 reads FQGNSA. CDR3 nucleotides: TGTGCCAGCAGCCCCGCCGGGGGGGCTAATGAAGCTTTCTTT. Amino acid sequence: CASSPAGGANEAFF.

This clonotype occurred a few times. The chain joins TRBV5-1 to TRBJ2-6; D not certain. The CDR3 sequence is 15 residues long. With 3 bases removed from V and 0 bases from J, the gap between germline ends came to 7 bases. From germline, CDR1 is SGHRS and CDR2 YFSETQ. CDR3 in DNA: TGCGCCAGCAGCTCGGACCCCTCTGGGGCCAACGTCCTGACTTTC. As protein: CASSSDPSGANVLTF.

This clonotype occurred a few times. The rearrangement uses TRBV30 and TRBJ2-1; TRBD1 aligns across 9 bases. Germline CDR1 is GTSNPN and CDR2 is SVGIG (reference sequence). There are 14 residues in the CDR3. V gave up 5 bases and J gave up 10 bases; unmatched junction bases: 12. The CDR3 here is CAWAGTGFGGEQFF. The CDR3 region has the DNA TGTGCCTGGGCCGGGACAGGGTTTGGGGGGGAGCAGTTCTTC.

V usage is TRBV4-3 and J usage is TRBJ2-2; D is unresolved. Germline CDR1 and CDR2: LGHNA and YSLEER. This CDR3 contains 14 residues. Trimming left V 4 bases short and J 1 base short, with 7 bases between. CDR3 sequence: CASSPHVNTGELFF. In DNA, the CDR3 is TGCGCCAGCAGCCCACACGTGAACACCGGGGAGCTGTTTTTT.

The chain joins TRBV10-3 to TRBJ2-3, with TRBD1 matching over 7 bases. Trimming took 6 bases from V and 0 from J; bases not matched to a gene: 15. The CDR3 has 18 amino acids. Germline V gives CDR1 ENHRY, CDR2 SYGVKD. CDR3 bases: TGTGCCATCAGCGGAACCTCGCAGACACAGGGGAGCACAGATACGCAGTATTTT. Translated, it gives CAISGTSQTQGSTDTQYF.

V gene TRBV5-1 combines with J gene TRBJ2-3; 16 bases fit TRBD2. The CDR3 is 16 residues long. Germline-derived CDR1 and CDR2 are SGHRS and YFSETQ. V trimming: 4 bases; J trimming: 5 bases; junction bases outside the gene matches: 4. The CDR3 region has the DNA TGCGCCAGCAGCCCGGGACTAGCGGGGGGGCTAGATACGCAGTATTTT. Translated, it gives CASSPGLAGGLDTQYF.

Many counts were recorded for this clonotype. The rearrangement uses TRBV4-1 and TRBJ1-5; TRBD1 matches at 7 bases. The CDR3 covers 17 residues. CDR1 is MGHRA and CDR2 is YSYEKL in the germline V gene. With V trimmed by 1 base and J by 10 bases, 16 bases remained unmatched. The CDR3 loop is CASSQVFSGTDSGPQHF. CDR3 bases: TGCGCCAGCAGCCAAGTCTTCTCCGGGACAGACAGCGGTCCCCAGCATTTT.

This clonotype occurred a few times. The genes are TRBV7-2 and TRBJ2-5; D may be TRBD1 or TRBD2 (6 bases each). Germline V lookup: CDR1 SGHTA, CDR2 FQGNSA. CDR3 length: 15 amino acids. V lost 5 bases, J lost 4 bases, and 17 bases lay in between. The CDR3 protein is CASSPVGGRLETQYF. The CDR3 nucleotides read TGTGCCAGCAGCCCCGTTGGGGGGCGCCTAGAGACCCAGTACTTC.

The rearrangement uses TRBV5-5 and TRBJ2-7; tentative D call: TRBD1 (6 bases). The CDR3 extends over 15 amino acids. The germline CDR1 and CDR2 sequences are SGHKS and YYEKEE (reference sequence). V was pared by 0 bases and J by 0 bases, with 10 bases between. The CDR3 DNA reads TGTGCCAGCAGCTTGGGTCAGGGGCCCTCCTACGAGCAGTACGTC. Its translation: CASSLGQGPSYEQYV.

There are a few counts of this clonotype. The chain carries TRBV12-3 or TRBV12-4 and TRBJ1-6, with 10 nucleotides matching TRBD1. J was trimmed by 9 bases and V by 7 bases; bases with no gene match: 6. The CDR3 loop spans 14 amino acids. The CDR3 region has the DNA TGTGCCAGCACCCGGACAGGGGGACGTTCACCCCTCCACTTT. Its protein is CASTRTGGRSPLHF.

This clonotype was found a few times. The chain has TRBV6-1 and TRBJ2-7; unclear D gene. CDR1 and CDR2 from the germline V gene are MNHNS and SASEGT. With 6 bases removed from V and 0 bases from J, the gap between germline ends came to 15 bases. The CDR3 is made up of 15 amino acids. The CDR3 region has the DNA TGTGCCAGCAGGGGGTGGCGGCTTGACTCCTACGAGCAGTACGTC. Translated: CASRGWRLDSYEQYV.

V is TRBV20-1 and J is TRBJ2-7; perhaps TRBD1 as D (6 bases). V lost 0 bases to trimming and J lost 3 bases, with 12 bases between them. The CDR3 loop spans 14 amino acids. From germline, CDR1 is DFQATT and CDR2 SNEGSKA (reference sequence). CDR3 nucleotides: TGCAGTGCTAGAGATCCCGGCAGGGGCTACGAGCAGTACGTC. Translating it yields CSARDPGRGYEQYV.

The chain couples TRBV5-1 to TRBJ2-2; unclear D gene. This CDR3 contains 16 residues. The germline V gene encodes CDR1 SGHRS and CDR2 YFSETQ. The V gene lost 3 bases and the J gene lost 1 base, with 13 bases spanning the gap. This chain's CDR3 is CASSSRRLGNTGELFF. In DNA, the CDR3 is TGCGCCAGCAGCTCCCGTAGGCTCGGGAACACCGGGGAGCTGTTTTTT.

This clonotype was counted between two and nine times. The chain links TRBV24-1 to TRBJ1-1, with a tentative D call TRBD1 (5 bases). CDR1 and CDR2 (germline): KGHDR, SFDVKD. The CDR3 sequence is 11 residues long. Trimming removed 12 bases at V and 7 bases at J, with 14 bases between. CDR3 in DNA: TGTGCCGTCGGTTCGGGGGTTGAAGCTTTCTTT. It is translated as CAVGSGVEAFF.

This sequence joins TRBV6-5 and TRBJ1-1; D not certain. The CDR3 spans 14 residues. Trimming pared 2 bases from V and 6 bases from J, leaving 13 bases between. Germline V gene sequence: CDR1 MNHEY, CDR2 SVGAGI. This chain's CDR3 is CASSYKLGSPEAFF. The CDR3 DNA reads as TGTGCCAGCAGTTACAAGTTGGGGAGTCCTGAAGCTTTCTTT.

This clonotype was recorded many times. The genes are TRBV7-2 and TRBJ2-7; D gene unclear. Between the trimmed V and J ends, which lost 5 bases and 3 bases, there was a span of 17 bases. The germline V gene has CDR1 SGHTA and CDR2 FQGNSA. CDR3 length: 15 residues. CDR3 sequence reads: CASSQEANSFYEQYV. The CDR3 DNA reads as TGTGCCAGCAGCCAAGAGGCCAATTCCTTCTACGAGCAGTACGTC.

Only a few counts were recorded for this clonotype. This chain uses TRBV7-2 with TRBJ1-6, with D possibly TRBD1 on 6 matching bases. CDR3 length: 17 amino acids. V shed 4 bases and J shed 0 bases, with 13 bases lying between them. Germline V gives CDR1 SGHTA, CDR2 FQGNSA. The CDR3 here is CASSSTGLSSYNSPLHF. CDR3 sequence (DNA): TGTGCCAGCAGCTCAACAGGGCTAAGCTCCTATAATTCACCCCTCCACTTT.